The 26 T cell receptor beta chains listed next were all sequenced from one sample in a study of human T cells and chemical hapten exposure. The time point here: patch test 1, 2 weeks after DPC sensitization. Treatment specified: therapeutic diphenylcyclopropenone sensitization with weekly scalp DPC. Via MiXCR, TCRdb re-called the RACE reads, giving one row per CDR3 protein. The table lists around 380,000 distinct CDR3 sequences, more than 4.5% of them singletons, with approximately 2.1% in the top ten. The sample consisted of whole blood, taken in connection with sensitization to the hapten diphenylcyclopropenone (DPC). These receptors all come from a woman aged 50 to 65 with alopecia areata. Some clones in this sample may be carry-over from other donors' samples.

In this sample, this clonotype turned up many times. This chain's CDR3 is CASSSIPMGGYTF. CDR3 DNA sequence: TGTGCCAGCTCCTCGATCCCTATGGGCGGCTACACCTTC. The chain combines TRBV3-1 with TRBJ1-2; no clear D gene. Germline V gene sequence: CDR1 LGHDT, CDR2 YNNKEL (reference sequence). V was trimmed by 8 bases and J by 8 bases, leaving 18 bases between them. CDR3 size: 13 residues.

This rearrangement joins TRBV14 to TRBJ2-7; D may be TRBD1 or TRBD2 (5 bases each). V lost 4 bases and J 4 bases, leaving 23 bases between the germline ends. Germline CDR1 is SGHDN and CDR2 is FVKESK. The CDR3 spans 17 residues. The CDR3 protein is CASSRGLKGRIPYEQYF. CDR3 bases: TGTGCCAGCAGCCGAGGCCTGAAGGGACGGATCCCTTACGAGCAGTACTTC.

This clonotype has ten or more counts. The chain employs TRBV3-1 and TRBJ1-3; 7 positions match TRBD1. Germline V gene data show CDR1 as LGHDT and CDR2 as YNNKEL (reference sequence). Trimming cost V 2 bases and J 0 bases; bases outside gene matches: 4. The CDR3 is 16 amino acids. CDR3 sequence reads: CASSQPGQSSGNTIYF. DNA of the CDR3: TGTGCCAGCAGCCAACCGGGACAGAGCTCTGGAAACACCATATATTTT.

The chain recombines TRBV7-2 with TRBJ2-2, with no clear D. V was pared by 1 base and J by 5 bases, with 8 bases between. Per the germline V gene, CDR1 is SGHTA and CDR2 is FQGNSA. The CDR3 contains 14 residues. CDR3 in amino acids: CASSLVVGTGELFF. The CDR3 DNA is TGTGCCAGCAGCTTAGTGGTGGGGACCGGGGAGCTGTTTTTT.

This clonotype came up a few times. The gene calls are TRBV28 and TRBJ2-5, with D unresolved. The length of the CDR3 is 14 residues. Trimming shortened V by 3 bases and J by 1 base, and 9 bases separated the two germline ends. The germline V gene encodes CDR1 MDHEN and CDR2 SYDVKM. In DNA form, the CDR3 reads TGTGCCAGCAGTTTCCCGGGCCCCCAAGAGACCCAGTACTTC. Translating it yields CASSFPGPQETQYF.

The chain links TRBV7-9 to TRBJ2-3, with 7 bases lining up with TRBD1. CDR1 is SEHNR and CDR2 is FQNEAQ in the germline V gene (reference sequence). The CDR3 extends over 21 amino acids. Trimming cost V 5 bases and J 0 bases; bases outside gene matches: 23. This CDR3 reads CASSPPAGGNFDSSSTDTQYF. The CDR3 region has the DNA TGTGCCAGCAGCCCCCCAGCAGGGGGAAACTTCGATTCCTCCAGCACAGATACGCAGTATTTT.

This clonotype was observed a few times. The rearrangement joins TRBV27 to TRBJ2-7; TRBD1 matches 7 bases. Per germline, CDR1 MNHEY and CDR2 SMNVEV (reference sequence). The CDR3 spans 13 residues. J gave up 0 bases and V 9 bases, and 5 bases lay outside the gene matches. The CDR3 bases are TGTGCCAGTATGACAGGGAGCTCCTACGAGCAGTACTTC. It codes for CASMTGSSYEQYF.

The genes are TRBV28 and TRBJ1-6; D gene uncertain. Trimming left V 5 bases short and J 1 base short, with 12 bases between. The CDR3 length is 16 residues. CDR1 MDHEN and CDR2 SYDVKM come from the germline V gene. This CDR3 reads CASSTRRDSYNSPLHF. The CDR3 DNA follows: TGTGCCAGCAGTACCCGGCGGGATTCCTATAATTCACCCCTCCACTTT.

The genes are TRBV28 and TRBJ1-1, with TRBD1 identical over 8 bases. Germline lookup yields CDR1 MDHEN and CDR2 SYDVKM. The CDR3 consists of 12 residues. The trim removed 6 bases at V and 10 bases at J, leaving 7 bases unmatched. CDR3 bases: TGTGCCAGCAGCCCCAGGGGGCGAACAGCTTTCTTT. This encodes CASSPRGRTAFF. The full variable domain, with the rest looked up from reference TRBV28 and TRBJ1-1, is DVKVTQSSRYLVKRTGEKVFLECVQDMDHENMFWYRQDPGLGLRLIYFSYDVKMKEKGDIPEGYSVSREKKERFSLILESASTNQTSMYLCASSPRGRTAFFGQGTRLTVV.

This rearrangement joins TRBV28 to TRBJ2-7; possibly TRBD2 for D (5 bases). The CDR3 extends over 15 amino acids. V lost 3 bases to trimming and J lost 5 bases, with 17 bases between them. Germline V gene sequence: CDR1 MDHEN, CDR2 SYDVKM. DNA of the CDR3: TGTGCCAGCAGTTTCCCCCGGGCTAGCCAAAACGAGCAGTACTTC. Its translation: CASSFPRASQNEQYF.

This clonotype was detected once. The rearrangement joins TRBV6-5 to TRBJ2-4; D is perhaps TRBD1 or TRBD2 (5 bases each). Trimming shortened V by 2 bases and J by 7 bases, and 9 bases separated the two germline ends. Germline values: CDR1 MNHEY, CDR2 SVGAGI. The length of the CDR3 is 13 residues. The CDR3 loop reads CASSYGGRNIQYF. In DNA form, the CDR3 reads TGTGCCAGCAGTTACGGGGGACGGAACATTCAGTACTTC.

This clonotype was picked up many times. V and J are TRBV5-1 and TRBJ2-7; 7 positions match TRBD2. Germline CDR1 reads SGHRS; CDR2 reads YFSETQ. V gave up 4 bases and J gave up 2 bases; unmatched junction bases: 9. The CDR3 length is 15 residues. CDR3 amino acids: CASSPPQAGTYEQYF. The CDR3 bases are TGCGCCAGCAGCCCCCCCCAAGCGGGGACCTACGAGCAGTACTTC.

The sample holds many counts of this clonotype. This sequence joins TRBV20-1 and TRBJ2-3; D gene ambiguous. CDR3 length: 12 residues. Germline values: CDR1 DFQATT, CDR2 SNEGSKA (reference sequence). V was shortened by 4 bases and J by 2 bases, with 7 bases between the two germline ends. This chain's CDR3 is CSATDYTDTQYF. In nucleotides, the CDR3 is TGCAGTGCTACGGATTACACAGATACGCAGTATTTT.

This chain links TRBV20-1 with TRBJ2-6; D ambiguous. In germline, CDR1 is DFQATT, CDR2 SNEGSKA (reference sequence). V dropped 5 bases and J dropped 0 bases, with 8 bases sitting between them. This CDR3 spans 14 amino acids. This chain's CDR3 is CSASLGSGANVLTF. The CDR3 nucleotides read TGCAGTGCTTCACTGGGCTCTGGGGCCAACGTCCTGACTTTC.

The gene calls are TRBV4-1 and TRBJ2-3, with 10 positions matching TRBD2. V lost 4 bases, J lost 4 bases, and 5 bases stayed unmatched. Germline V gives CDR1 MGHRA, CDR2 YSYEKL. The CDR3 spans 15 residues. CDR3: CASSLPGLAPDTQYF. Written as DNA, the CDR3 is TGCGCCAGCAGCCTGCCGGGACTAGCGCCAGATACGCAGTATTTT.

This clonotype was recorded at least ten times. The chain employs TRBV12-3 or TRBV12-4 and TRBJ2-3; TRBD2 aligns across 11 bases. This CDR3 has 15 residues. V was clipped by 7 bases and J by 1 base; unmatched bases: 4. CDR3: CASIPGLAGTDTQYF. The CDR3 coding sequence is TGTGCCAGCATACCGGGACTAGCGGGCACAGATACGCAGTATTTT.

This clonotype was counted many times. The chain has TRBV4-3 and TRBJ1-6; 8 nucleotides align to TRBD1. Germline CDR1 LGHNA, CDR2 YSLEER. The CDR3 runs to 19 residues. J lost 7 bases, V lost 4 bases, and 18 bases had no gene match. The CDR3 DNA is TGCGCCAGCAGCCTCGCACAAGCAGGATATCAGGGGGCGAATTCACCCCTCCACTTT. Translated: CASSLAQAGYQGANSPLHF.

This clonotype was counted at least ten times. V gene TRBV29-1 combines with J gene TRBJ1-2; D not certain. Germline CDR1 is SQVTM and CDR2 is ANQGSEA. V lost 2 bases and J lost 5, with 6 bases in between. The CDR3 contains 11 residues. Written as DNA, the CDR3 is TGCAGCGTTGAACTCACGTATGGCTACACCTTC. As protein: CSVELTYGYTF.

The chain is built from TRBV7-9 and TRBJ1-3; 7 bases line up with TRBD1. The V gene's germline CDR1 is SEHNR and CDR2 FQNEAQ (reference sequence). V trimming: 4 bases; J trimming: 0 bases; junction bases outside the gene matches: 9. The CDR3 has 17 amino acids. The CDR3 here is CASSSSGTEASGNTIYF. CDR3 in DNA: TGTGCCAGCAGCTCTTCCGGGACAGAAGCCTCTGGAAACACCATATATTTT.

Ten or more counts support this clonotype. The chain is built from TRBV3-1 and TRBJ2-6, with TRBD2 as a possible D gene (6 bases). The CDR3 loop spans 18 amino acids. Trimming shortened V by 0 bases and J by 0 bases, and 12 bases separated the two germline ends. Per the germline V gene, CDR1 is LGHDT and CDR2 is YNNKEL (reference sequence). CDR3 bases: TGTGCCAGCAGCCAAGAAGGGGCGGGGCACTCTGGGGCCAACGTCCTGACTTTC. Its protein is CASSQEGAGHSGANVLTF.

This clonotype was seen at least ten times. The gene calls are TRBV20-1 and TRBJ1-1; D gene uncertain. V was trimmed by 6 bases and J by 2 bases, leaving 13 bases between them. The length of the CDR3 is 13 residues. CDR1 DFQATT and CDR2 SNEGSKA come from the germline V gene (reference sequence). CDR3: CSAPGETNTEAFF. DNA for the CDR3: TGCAGTGCCCCTGGGGAGACTAACACTGAAGCTTTCTTT.

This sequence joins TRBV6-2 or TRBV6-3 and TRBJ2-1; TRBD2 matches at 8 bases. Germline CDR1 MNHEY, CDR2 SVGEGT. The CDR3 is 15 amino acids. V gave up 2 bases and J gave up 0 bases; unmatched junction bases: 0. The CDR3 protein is CASSYLAGSYNEQFF. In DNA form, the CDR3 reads TGTGCCAGCAGTTACCTAGCGGGCTCCTACAATGAGCAGTTCTTC.

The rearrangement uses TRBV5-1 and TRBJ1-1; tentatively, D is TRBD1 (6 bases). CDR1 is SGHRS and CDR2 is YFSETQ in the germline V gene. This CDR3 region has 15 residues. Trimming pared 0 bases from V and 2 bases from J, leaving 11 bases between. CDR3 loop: CASSLEGGRNTEAFF. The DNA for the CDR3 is TGCGCCAGCAGCTTGGAAGGGGGAAGAAACACTGAAGCTTTCTTT.

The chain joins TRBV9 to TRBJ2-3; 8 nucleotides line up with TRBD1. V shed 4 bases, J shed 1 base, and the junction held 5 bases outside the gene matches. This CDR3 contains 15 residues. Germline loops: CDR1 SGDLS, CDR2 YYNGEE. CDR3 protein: CASSSGQERTDTQYF. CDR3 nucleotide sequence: TGTGCCAGCAGCTCGGGACAGGAGCGCACAGATACGCAGTATTTT.

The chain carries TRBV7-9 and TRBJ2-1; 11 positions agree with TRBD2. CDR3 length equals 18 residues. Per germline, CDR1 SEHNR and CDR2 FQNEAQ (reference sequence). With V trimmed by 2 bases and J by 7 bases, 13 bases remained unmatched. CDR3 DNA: TGTGCCAGCAGCTTACCAACCTCGGGACTAGCGGTCTGGAATGAGCAGTTCTTC. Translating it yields CASSLPTSGLAVWNEQFF.

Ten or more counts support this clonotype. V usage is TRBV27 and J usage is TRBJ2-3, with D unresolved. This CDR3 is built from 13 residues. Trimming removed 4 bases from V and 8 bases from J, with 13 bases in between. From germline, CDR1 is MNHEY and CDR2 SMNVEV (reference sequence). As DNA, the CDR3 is TGTGCCAGCAGTTCCCCGGGTCCAAGTACGCAGTATTTT. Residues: CASSSPGPSTQYF.